This entry describes one TCR beta chain. The cohort excluded patients with autoimmune disease history or systemic immunosuppression. The V and J ends lost 3 bases and 4 bases respectively, with 14 bases between them. This CDR3 spans 15 amino acids. CDR1 SGHRS and CDR2 YFSETQ come from the germline V gene. This record comes from a study of OX40 agonist ivuxolimab in advanced cancers. Assay used: immunoSEQ multiplex PCR; TCRdb lists only in-frame clones, some missing. Of about 33,000 clones listed, 60% to 85% are singletons. The clonotype was recovered from an adult with an advanced solid tumor such as melanoma, head and neck, liver or kidney cancer. V gene TRBV5-1 combines with J gene TRBJ2-1; TRBD1 or TRBD2 may be the D gene (6 bases each). This sample comprised CD4+ or CD8+ T cells sorted from blood, obtained in a trial of the OX40 agonist ivuxolimab. The CDR3 is CASSSGQGGYNEQFF. CDR3 bases: TGCGCCAGCAGCTCCGGACAAGGGGGGTACAATGAGCAGTTCTTC.